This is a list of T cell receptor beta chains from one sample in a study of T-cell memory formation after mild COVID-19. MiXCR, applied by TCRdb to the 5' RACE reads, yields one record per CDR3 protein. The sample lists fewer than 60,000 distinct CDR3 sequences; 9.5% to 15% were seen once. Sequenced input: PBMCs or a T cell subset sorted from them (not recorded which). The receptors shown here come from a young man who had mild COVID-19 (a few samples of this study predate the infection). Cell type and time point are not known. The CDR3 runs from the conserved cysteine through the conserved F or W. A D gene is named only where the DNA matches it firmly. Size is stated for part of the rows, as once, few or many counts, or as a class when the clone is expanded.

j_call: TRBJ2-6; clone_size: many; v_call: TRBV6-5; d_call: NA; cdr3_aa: CASCLGPGANVLTF; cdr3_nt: TGTGCCAGCTGTTTGGGCCCTGGGGCCAACGTCCTGACTTTC
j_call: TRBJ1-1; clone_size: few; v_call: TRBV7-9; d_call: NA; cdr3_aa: CASSSAGPPREAFF; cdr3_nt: TGTGCCAGCAGCTCCGCCGGACCGCCAAGGGAAGCTTTCTTT
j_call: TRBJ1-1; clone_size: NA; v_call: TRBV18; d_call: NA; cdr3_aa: CASSPSQRGARVRNTEAFF; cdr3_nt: TGTGCCAGCTCACCATCACAACGGGGCGCACGGGTTCGGAACACTGAAGCTTTCTTT
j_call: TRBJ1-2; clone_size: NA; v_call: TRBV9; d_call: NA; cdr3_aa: CASSVGGDYGYTF; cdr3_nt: TGTGCCAGCAGCGTAGGAGGGGACTATGGCTACACCTTC
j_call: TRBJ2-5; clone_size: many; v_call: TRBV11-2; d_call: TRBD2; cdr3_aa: CASSPLAGGPEETQYF; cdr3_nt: TGTGCCAGCAGTCCGCTAGCGGGGGGGCCTGAGGAGACCCAGTACTTC
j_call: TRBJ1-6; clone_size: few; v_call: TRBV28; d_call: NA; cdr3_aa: CASRPFDGEIKPLHF; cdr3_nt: TGTGCCAGCAGGCCTTTCGACGGGGAGATTAAACCCCTCCACTTT
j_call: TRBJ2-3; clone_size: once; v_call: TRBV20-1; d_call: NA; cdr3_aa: CSAPGTSTDTQYF; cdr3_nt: TGCAGTGCACCCGGGACTAGCACAGATACGCAGTATTTT
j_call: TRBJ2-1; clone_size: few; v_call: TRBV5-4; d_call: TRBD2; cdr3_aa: CASSFAGGDNEQFF; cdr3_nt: TGTGCCAGCAGCTTTGCCGGGGGGGACAATGAGCAGTTCTTC
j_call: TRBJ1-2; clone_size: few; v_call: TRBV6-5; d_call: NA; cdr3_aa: CASSPGDPYNYGYTF; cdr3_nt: TGTGCCAGCAGCCCAGGGGATCCTTACAACTATGGCTACACCTTC
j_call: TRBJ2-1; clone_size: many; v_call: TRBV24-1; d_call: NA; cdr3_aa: CATSDGSYSYNEQFF; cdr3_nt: TGTGCCACCAGTGACGGCAGCTACTCCTACAATGAGCAGTTCTTC